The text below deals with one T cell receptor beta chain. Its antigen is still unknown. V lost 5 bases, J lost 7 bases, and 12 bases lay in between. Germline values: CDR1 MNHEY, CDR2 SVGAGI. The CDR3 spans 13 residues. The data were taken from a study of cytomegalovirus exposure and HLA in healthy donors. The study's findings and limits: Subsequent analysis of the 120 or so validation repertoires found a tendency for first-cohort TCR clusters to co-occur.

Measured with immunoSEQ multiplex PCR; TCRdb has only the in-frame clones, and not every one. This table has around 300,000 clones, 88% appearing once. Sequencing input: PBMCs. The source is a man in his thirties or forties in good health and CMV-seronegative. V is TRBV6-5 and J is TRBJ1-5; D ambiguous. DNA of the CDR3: TGTGCCAGCAGTGATATTATCCGGCAGCCCCAGCATTTT. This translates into CASSDIIRQPQHF.